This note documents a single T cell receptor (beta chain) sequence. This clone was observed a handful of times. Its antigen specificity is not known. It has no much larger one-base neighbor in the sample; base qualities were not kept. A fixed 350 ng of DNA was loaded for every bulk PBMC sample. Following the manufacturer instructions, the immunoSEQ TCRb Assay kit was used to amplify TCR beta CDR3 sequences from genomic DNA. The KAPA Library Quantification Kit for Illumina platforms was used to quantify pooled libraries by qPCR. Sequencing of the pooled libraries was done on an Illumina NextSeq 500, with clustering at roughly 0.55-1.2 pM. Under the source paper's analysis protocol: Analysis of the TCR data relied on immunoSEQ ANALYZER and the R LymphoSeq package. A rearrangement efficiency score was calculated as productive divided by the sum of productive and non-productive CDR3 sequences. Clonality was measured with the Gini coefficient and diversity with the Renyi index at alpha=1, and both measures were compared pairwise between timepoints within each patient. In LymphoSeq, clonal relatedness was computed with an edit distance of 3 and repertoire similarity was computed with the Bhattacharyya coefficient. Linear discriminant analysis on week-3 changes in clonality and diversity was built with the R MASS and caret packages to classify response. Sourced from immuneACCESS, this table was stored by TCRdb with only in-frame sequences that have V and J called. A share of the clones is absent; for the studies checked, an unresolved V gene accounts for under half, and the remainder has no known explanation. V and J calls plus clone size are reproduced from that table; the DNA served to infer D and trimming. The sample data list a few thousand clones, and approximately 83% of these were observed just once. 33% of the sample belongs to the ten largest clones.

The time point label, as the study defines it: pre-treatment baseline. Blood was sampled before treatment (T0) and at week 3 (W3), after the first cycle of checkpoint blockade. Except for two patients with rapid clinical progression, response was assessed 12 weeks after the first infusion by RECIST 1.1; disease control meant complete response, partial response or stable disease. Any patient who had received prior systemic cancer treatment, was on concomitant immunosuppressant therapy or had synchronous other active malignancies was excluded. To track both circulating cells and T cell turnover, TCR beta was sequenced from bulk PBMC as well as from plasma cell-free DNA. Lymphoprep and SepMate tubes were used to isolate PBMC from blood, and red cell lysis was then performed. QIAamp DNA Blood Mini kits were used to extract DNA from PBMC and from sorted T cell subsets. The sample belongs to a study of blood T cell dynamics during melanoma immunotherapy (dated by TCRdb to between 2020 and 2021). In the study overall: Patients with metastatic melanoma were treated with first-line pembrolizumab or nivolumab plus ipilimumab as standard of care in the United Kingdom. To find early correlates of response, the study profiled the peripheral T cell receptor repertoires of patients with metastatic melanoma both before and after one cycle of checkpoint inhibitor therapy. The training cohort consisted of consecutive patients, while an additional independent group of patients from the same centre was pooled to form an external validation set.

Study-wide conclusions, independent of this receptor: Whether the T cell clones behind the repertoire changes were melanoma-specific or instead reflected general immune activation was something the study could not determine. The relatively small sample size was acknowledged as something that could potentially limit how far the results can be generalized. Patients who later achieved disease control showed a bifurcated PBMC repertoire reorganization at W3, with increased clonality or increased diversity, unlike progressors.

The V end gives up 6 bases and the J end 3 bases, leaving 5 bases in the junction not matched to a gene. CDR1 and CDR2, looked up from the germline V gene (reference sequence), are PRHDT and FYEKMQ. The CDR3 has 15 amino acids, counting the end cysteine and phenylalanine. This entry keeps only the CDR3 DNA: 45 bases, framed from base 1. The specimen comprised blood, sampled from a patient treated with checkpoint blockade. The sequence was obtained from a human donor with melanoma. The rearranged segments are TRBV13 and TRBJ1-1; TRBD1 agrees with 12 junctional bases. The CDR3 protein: CASRGQGASDTEAFF. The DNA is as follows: TGTGCCAGCAGGGGACAGGGGGCTTCAGACACTGAAGCTTTCTTT.